A selection of T cell receptor beta chains follows, all from one sample in a study of regulatory T cells in long-lasting Graves disease. TCRdb reprocessed the multiplex PCR reads with MiXCR, giving one entry per CDR3 protein. This table holds 500,000 or so distinct CDR3 sequences, about 16% found once. This same sample was also taken into another study, of T cells in Graves' hyperthyroidism and ophthalmopathy.

The sample in question was peripheral blood mononuclear cells (PBMCs), obtained at new diagnosis, from a patient treated with antithyroid drugs. Receptors were obtained from a man between 35 and 55 years old with Graves disease. CDR3s include the opening cysteine and the closing phenylalanine or tryptophan. Each record gives: clone size, D gene, V gene, J gene, CDR3 protein, CDR3 DNA. A D gene is named only where the DNA matches it firmly. Clone sizes are given selectively: once, few, many, or a class where the clone is expanded.

clone size: few; D gene: -; V gene: TRBV28; J gene: TRBJ2-5; CDR3 protein: CASSLPGTQYF; CDR3 DNA: TGTGCCAGCAGTTTACCGGGGACCCAGTACTTC
clone size: -; D gene: -; V gene: TRBV6-2/TRBV6-3; J gene: TRBJ2-7; CDR3 protein: CASSYSPGSYEQYF; CDR3 DNA: TGTGCCAGCAGTTACTCCCCAGGGTCGTACGAGCAGTACTTC
clone size: -; D gene: TRBD2; V gene: TRBV24-1; J gene: TRBJ2-5; CDR3 protein: CATSDRGLAKETQYF; CDR3 DNA: TGTGCCACCAGTGACCGCGGACTAGCGAAGGAGACCCAGTACTTC
clone size: many; D gene: -; V gene: TRBV25-1; J gene: TRBJ2-7; CDR3 protein: CASSDGGYEQYF; CDR3 DNA: TGTGCCAGCAGTGACGGGGGTTACGAGCAGTACTTC
clone size: few; D gene: TRBD1; V gene: TRBV28; J gene: TRBJ1-2; CDR3 protein: CASAPGTGLYGYTF; CDR3 DNA: TGTGCCAGTGCCCCCGGGACAGGGCTTTATGGCTACACCTTC
clone size: few; D gene: -; V gene: TRBV5-1; J gene: TRBJ1-1; CDR3 protein: CASSLFSTTNTEAFF; CDR3 DNA: TGCGCCAGCAGCTTGTTCAGCACGACCAACACTGAAGCTTTCTTT
clone size: few; D gene: -; V gene: TRBV7-3; J gene: TRBJ2-1; CDR3 protein: CASSHDSSSYNEQFF; CDR3 DNA: TGTGCCAGCAGCCACGATAGTTCCTCCTACAATGAGCAGTTCTTC
clone size: -; D gene: -; V gene: TRBV29-1; J gene: TRBJ1-2; CDR3 protein: CSVWDIAGDYGYTF; CDR3 DNA: TGCAGCGTTTGGGACATCGCCGGTGACTATGGCTACACCTTC
clone size: few; D gene: TRBD2; V gene: TRBV7-9; J gene: TRBJ2-7; CDR3 protein: CASSWTSGTSSYEQYF; CDR3 DNA: TGTGCCAGCAGCTGGACTAGCGGGACCAGCTCCTACGAGCAGTACTTC
clone size: many; D gene: -; V gene: TRBV20-1; J gene: TRBJ2-7; CDR3 protein: CSVPDRITYEQYF; CDR3 DNA: TGCAGTGTCCCCGACAGGATCACCTACGAGCAGTACTTC
clone size: many; D gene: TRBD2; V gene: TRBV24-1; J gene: TRBJ2-1; CDR3 protein: CATKSGRENEQFF; CDR3 DNA: TGTGCCACCAAAAGCGGGAGGGAAAATGAGCAGTTCTTC
clone size: many; D gene: TRBD2; V gene: TRBV6-5; J gene: TRBJ2-2; CDR3 protein: CASSYMSSGNTGELFF; CDR3 DNA: TGTGCCAGCAGTTACATGTCTAGCGGGAACACCGGGGAGCTGTTTTTT
clone size: few; D gene: -; V gene: TRBV9; J gene: TRBJ1-4; CDR3 protein: CASSVEGVGEKLFF; CDR3 DNA: TGTGCCAGCAGCGTAGAGGGGGTTGGCGAAAAACTGTTTTTT
clone size: -; D gene: -; V gene: TRBV4-1; J gene: TRBJ2-1; CDR3 protein: CASSQGNRISSYNEQFF; CDR3 DNA: TGCGCCAGCAGCCAAGGGAATCGAATCAGCTCCTACAATGAGCAGTTCTTC
clone size: -; D gene: TRBD1; V gene: TRBV6-1; J gene: TRBJ1-5; CDR3 protein: CASGQVGGQPQHF; CDR3 DNA: TGTGCCAGTGGACAGGTTGGGGGTCAGCCCCAGCATTTT
clone size: few; D gene: TRBD1; V gene: TRBV11-2; J gene: TRBJ2-4; CDR3 protein: CASRGRDRGGNIQYF; CDR3 DNA: TGTGCCAGCAGGGGGAGGGACAGGGGGGGAAACATTCAGTACTTC
clone size: -; D gene: -; V gene: TRBV12-3/TRBV12-4; J gene: TRBJ1-3; CDR3 protein: CASERASGNTIYF; CDR3 DNA: TGTGCCAGTGAAAGGGCCTCTGGAAACACCATATATTTT
clone size: -; D gene: -; V gene: TRBV6-9; J gene: TRBJ2-1; CDR3 protein: CASSFDPYSKQFF; CDR3 DNA: TGTGCCAGCAGTTTCGACCCCTACAGTAAGCAGTTCTTC
clone size: -; D gene: -; V gene: TRBV7-2; J gene: TRBJ2-3; CDR3 protein: CASSLAPRDTQYF; CDR3 DNA: TGTGCCAGCAGCTTAGCGCCGCGGGATACGCAGTATTTT
clone size: many; D gene: -; V gene: TRBV3-1; J gene: TRBJ1-6; CDR3 protein: CASSQGDNSPLHF; CDR3 DNA: TGTGCCAGCAGCCAAGGGGATAATTCACCCCTCCACTTT
clone size: few; D gene: TRBD1; V gene: TRBV2; J gene: TRBJ1-2; CDR3 protein: CASQGDYGYTF; CDR3 DNA: TGTGCCAGCCAGGGGGACTATGGCTACACCTTC
clone size: -; D gene: TRBD1; V gene: TRBV6-5; J gene: TRBJ2-7; CDR3 protein: CASSYRTGSYEQYF; CDR3 DNA: TGTGCCAGCAGTTACAGGACAGGCTCCTACGAGCAGTACTTC
clone size: few; D gene: -; V gene: TRBV6-9; J gene: TRBJ2-1; CDR3 protein: CASSYAGVSNEQFF; CDR3 DNA: TGTGCCAGCAGTTACGCAGGGGTGAGCAATGAGCAGTTCTTC
clone size: -; D gene: -; V gene: TRBV7-9; J gene: TRBJ2-1; CDR3 protein: CASSLFPGPSYNEQFF; CDR3 DNA: TGTGCCAGCAGCTTATTCCCAGGCCCCTCCTACAATGAGCAGTTCTTC
clone size: many; D gene: -; V gene: TRBV6-2/TRBV6-3; J gene: TRBJ2-7; CDR3 protein: CASSFLGTYEQYF; CDR3 DNA: TGTGCCAGCAGTTTTTTGGGGACCTACGAGCAGTACTTC
clone size: many; D gene: TRBD1; V gene: TRBV12-3/TRBV12-4; J gene: TRBJ1-2; CDR3 protein: CASSPGTDMGGYTF; CDR3 DNA: TGTGCCAGCAGTCCTGGGACAGACATGGGGGGCTACACCTTC
clone size: many; D gene: TRBD2; V gene: TRBV24-1; J gene: TRBJ2-5; CDR3 protein: CATSPAGEEETQYF; CDR3 DNA: TGTGCCACCAGTCCAGCGGGAGAAGAAGAGACCCAGTACTTC
clone size: many; D gene: -; V gene: TRBV2; J gene: TRBJ2-3; CDR3 protein: CASRLLDRQDTQYF; CDR3 DNA: TGTGCCAGCAGGCTTCTTGATCGCCAAGATACGCAGTATTTT
clone size: few; D gene: TRBD2; V gene: TRBV29-1; J gene: TRBJ2-1; CDR3 protein: CSVEGSGSDSYNEQFF; CDR3 DNA: TGCAGCGTTGAAGGGAGCGGGAGTGATTCCTACAATGAGCAGTTCTTC
clone size: many; D gene: -; V gene: TRBV28; J gene: TRBJ1-1; CDR3 protein: CASSHPTLTEAFF; CDR3 DNA: TGTGCCAGCAGCCATCCAACCCTCACTGAAGCTTTCTTT
clone size: -; D gene: -; V gene: TRBV27; J gene: TRBJ2-2; CDR3 protein: CASSLTAPRGWNTGELFF; CDR3 DNA: TGTGCCAGCAGTTTAACTGCCCCCCGGGGGTGGAACACCGGGGAGCTGTTTTTT
clone size: many; D gene: -; V gene: TRBV11-2; J gene: TRBJ1-2; CDR3 protein: CASSLDPGGGYTF; CDR3 DNA: TGTGCCAGCAGCTTAGATCCTGGCGGAGGCTACACCTTC
clone size: -; D gene: -; V gene: TRBV6-1; J gene: TRBJ1-2; CDR3 protein: CASREGRGGYTF; CDR3 DNA: TGTGCCAGCAGGGAAGGGAGGGGCGGCTACACCTTC
clone size: few; D gene: TRBD2; V gene: TRBV28; J gene: TRBJ2-7; CDR3 protein: CASSPLSGGSYEQYF; CDR3 DNA: TGTGCCAGCAGCCCGCTCTCCGGGGGGTCCTACGAGCAGTACTTC
clone size: many; D gene: TRBD2; V gene: TRBV5-4; J gene: TRBJ2-5; CDR3 protein: CASSSSREVQETQYF; CDR3 DNA: TGTGCCAGCAGCTCGTCGCGGGAGGTTCAAGAGACCCAGTACTTC
clone size: many; D gene: -; V gene: TRBV5-1; J gene: TRBJ2-7; CDR3 protein: CASSPLDRGSYEQYF; CDR3 DNA: TGCGCCAGCAGCCCTCTGGACAGAGGTTCCTACGAGCAGTACTTC
clone size: many; D gene: -; V gene: TRBV27; J gene: TRBJ2-1; CDR3 protein: CASSLSVGNEQFF; CDR3 DNA: TGTGCCAGCAGTTTAAGCGTGGGAAATGAGCAGTTCTTC
clone size: -; D gene: -; V gene: TRBV6-2/TRBV6-3; J gene: TRBJ1-3; CDR3 protein: CASSEGTSSGNTIYF; CDR3 DNA: TGTGCCAGCAGTGAGGGGACGAGCTCTGGAAACACCATATATTTT
clone size: many; D gene: TRBD2; V gene: TRBV6-1; J gene: TRBJ2-2; CDR3 protein: CASSELHPSGNSIGELFF; CDR3 DNA: TGTGCCAGCAGTGAGCTCCACCCTAGCGGGAATTCAATAGGGGAGCTGTTTTTT
clone size: many; D gene: -; V gene: TRBV3-1; J gene: TRBJ1-1; CDR3 protein: CASSQGGALGTEAFF; CDR3 DNA: TGTGCCAGCAGCCAAGGCGGGGCCTTGGGCACTGAAGCTTTCTTT
clone size: -; D gene: TRBD1; V gene: TRBV24-1; J gene: TRBJ1-3; CDR3 protein: CATSDSGTAGNTIYF; CDR3 DNA: TGTGCCACCAGTGATTCCGGGACAGCTGGAAACACCATATATTTT
clone size: many; D gene: -; V gene: TRBV2; J gene: TRBJ2-7; CDR3 protein: CASYETAYEQYF; CDR3 DNA: TGTGCCAGCTATGAGACCGCCTACGAGCAGTACTTC
clone size: many; D gene: TRBD1; V gene: TRBV5-1; J gene: TRBJ1-3; CDR3 protein: CASSPLGQGSGGNTIYF; CDR3 DNA: TGCGCCAGCAGCCCTCTCGGACAGGGATCGGGTGGAAACACCATATATTTT
clone size: many; D gene: TRBD2; V gene: TRBV2; J gene: TRBJ2-5; CDR3 protein: CASNLAGGRETQYF; CDR3 DNA: TGTGCCAGCAATTTAGCGGGAGGGCGAGAGACCCAGTACTTC
clone size: many; D gene: TRBD1; V gene: TRBV2; J gene: TRBJ2-7; CDR3 protein: CASSDLDRVRYEQYF; CDR3 DNA: TGTGCCAGCAGTGACCTGGACAGGGTAAGGTACGAGCAGTACTTC
clone size: many; D gene: -; V gene: TRBV6-1; J gene: TRBJ2-3; CDR3 protein: CASSLGLLSTDTQYF; CDR3 DNA: TGTGCCAGCAGTCTGGGACTTCTTAGCACAGATACGCAGTATTTT
clone size: -; D gene: -; V gene: TRBV28; J gene: TRBJ2-4; CDR3 protein: CASSLTGLNIQYF; CDR3 DNA: TGTGCCAGCAGTTTGACAGGACTAAACATTCAGTACTTC
clone size: many; D gene: -; V gene: TRBV7-2; J gene: TRBJ2-5; CDR3 protein: CASSTQGGETQYF; CDR3 DNA: TGTGCCAGCAGTACTCAGGGAGGAGAGACCCAGTACTTC